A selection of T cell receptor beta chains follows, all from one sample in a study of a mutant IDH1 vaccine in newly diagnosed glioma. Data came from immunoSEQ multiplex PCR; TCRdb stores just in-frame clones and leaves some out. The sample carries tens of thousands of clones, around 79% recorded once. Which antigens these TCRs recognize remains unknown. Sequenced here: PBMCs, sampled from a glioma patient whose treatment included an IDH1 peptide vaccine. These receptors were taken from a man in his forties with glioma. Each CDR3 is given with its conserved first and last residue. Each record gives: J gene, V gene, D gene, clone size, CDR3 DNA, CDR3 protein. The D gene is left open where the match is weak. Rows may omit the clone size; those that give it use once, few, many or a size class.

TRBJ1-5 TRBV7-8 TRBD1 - TGTGCCAGCAGCCAGGGACAGGTCCGCAATCAGCCCCAGCATTTT CASSQGQVRNQPQHF
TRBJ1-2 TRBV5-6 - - TGTGCCAGCAGCCGGGGACGGGAGGCGAAGGGCTACACCTTC CASSRGREAKGYTF
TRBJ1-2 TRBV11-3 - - TGTGCCAGCAGCTCTTTCGGGACCATGGGGGGCTACACCTTC CASSSFGTMGGYTF
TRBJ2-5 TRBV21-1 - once TGTGCCAGCCCCTCTGGGACCCAGTACTTC CASPSGTQYF
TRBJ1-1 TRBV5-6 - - TGTGCCAGCAGCTTGGGATGGGACCCGAACACTGAAGCTTTCTTT CASSLGWDPNTEAFF
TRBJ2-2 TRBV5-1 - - TGCGCCAGCAGCCCGGAAGGGACCTTGGCCGGGGAGCTGTTTTTT CASSPEGTLAGELFF
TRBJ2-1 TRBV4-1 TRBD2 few TGCGCCAGCAGCCGAGTAGGCGGGAGAACAGCCAATGAGCAGTTCTTC CASSRVGGRTANEQFF
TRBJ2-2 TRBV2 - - TGTGCCAGCAGTGATCGGGAACCGAACACCGGGGAGCTGTTTTTT CASSDREPNTGELFF
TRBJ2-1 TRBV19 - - TGTGCCAGTAGTATGCAAACAGGGACCGGTGAGCAGTTCTTC CASSMQTGTGEQFF
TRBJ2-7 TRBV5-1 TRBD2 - TGCGCCAGCAGCCCTAGCGGGAACAACGAGCAGTACTTC CASSPSGNNEQYF
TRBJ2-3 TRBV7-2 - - TGTGCCAGCAGCCTCGATAGGAGAAGCACAGATACGCAGTATTTT CASSLDRRSTDTQYF
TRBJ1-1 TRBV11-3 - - TGTGCCAGCAGCTTAGGGCCCAGGGAAGCTTTCTTT CASSLGPREAFF
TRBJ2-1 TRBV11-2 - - TGTGCCAGCAGCTTTCTAGAGGCTAGGGACAATGAGCAGTTCTTC CASSFLEARDNEQFF
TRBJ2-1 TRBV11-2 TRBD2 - TGTGCCAGTTCGGGGGGACTAGCGGGATACGAGCAGTTCTTC CASSGGLAGYEQFF
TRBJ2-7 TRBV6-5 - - TGTGCCAGCAGCCCCGGGATATCAACCCCGGTTTACTTC CASSPGISTPVYF
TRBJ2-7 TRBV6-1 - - TGTGCCAGCAGCGAGCGGGCCCCCCCCGAGCAGTACTTC CASSERAPPEQYF
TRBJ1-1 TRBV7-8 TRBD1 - TGTGCCAGCAGCTGGGGACAGGGGGCTATGAACACTGAAGCTTTCTTT CASSWGQGAMNTEAFF
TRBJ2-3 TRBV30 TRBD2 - TGTGCCGGGACCACCGGGAGGGCGCAGTATTTT CAGTTGRAQYF
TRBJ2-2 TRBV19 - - TGTGCCAGCGCGAATGCCGGACCCGGGGAGCTGTTTTTT CASANAGPGELFF